This TCR beta chain was obtained from a study of cytomegalovirus exposure and HLA in healthy donors. Overall study results and limits: TCR beta sequences numbering 15,000 to 20,000 were associated with HLA alleles at 0.05 false discovery rate in a later analysis. A later analysis reportedly identified an Asian-associated ancestry cluster as carrying fewer N-insertions than the roughly 700-donor mean. Most TCR beta V segments were productive about 90% or about 30% of the time in an earlier analysis.

Nominal health characterized the donors when sampled, though unrecorded immune exposures were likely. The table lists this clone with a few counts. Its antigen is still unknown. The V segment lost 3 bases and the J segment 1 base; nucleotides outside the gene matches: 8. The CDR3 runs to 16 residues. In germline, CDR1 is SGDLS, CDR2 YYNGEE. Researchers ran the PCR with 60 Vbeta and 13 Jbeta primers. Generated by immunoSEQ multiplex PCR, the TCRdb table keeps only in-frame clones and is missing some. The sample records more than 150,000 clones, roughly 78% being singletons. V is TRBV9 and J is TRBJ1-1; TRBD1 matches at 8 bases. The sequenced material came from PBMCs. This receptor was identified in a woman in her thirties in good health and CMV-seronegative. CDR3 protein: CASSARQGIENTEAFF. The CDR3 nucleotides read TGTGCCAGCAGCGCGAGACAGGGGATTGAGAACACTGAAGCTTTCTTT.